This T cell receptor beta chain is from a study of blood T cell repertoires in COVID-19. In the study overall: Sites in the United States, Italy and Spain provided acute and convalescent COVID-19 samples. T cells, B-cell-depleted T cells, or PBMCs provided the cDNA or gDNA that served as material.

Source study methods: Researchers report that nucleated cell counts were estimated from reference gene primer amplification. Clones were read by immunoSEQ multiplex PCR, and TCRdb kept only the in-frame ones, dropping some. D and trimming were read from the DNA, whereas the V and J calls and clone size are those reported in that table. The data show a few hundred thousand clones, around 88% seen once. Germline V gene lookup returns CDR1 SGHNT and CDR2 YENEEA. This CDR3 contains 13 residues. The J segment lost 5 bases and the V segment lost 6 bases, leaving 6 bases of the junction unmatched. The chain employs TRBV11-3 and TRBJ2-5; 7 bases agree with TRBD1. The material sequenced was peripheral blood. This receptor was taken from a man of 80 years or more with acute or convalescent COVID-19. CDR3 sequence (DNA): TGTGCCAGCAGTAGACAGGGTGGTGAGACCCAGTACTTC. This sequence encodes CASSRQGGETQYF. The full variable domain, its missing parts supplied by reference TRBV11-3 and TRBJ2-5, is EAGVVQSPRYKIIEKKQPVAFWCNPISGHNTLYWYLQNLGQGPELLIRYENEEAVDDSQLPKDRFSAERLKGVDSTLKIQPAELGDSAVYLCASSRQGGETQYFGPGTRLLVL.